The 31 T cell receptor beta chains given below trace back to one sample, sequenced in a study of human T cells and chemical hapten exposure. Documented time point: healthy volunteer bleed at 2 weeks. Total RNA extraction was carried out from unfractionated whole blood. TCRdb analysed the RACE reads with MiXCR anew, one entry per CDR3 protein. Of roughly 46,000 distinct CDR3 sequences in the sample, 4.4% were seen once. Sequenced material: whole blood. These receptors came from a human donor in good health. Some clones in this sample may be carry-over from other donors' samples.

Many counts were recorded for this clonotype. The gene calls are TRBV28 and TRBJ2-7; D might be TRBD1 (6 bases). Germline CDR1 MDHEN, CDR2 SYDVKM. V was clipped by 7 bases and J by 5 bases, with 12 bases between them. There are 12 residues in the CDR3. The CDR3 sequence: CASKTGRNEQYF. CDR3 DNA: TGTGCCAGCAAAACAGGGCGGAACGAGCAGTACTTC.

This clonotype occurred a few times. V usage is TRBV11-2 and J usage is TRBJ1-1, with TRBD1 as a possible D gene (6 bases). This CDR3 has 13 residues. Per germline, CDR1 SGHAT and CDR2 FQNNGV. The V end lost 4 bases, the J end lost 11 bases, and 17 bases lay between the germline ends. CDR3 in DNA: TGTGCCAGCAGCTCAGAGGGGGGCCGTAGGGCTTTCTTT. Translated: CASSSEGGRRAFF.

Ten or more counts support this clonotype. Here the CDR3 reads CASSLEYRVQETQYF. CDR3 nucleotides: TGCGCCAGCAGCTTGGAGTATAGGGTCCAAGAGACCCAGTACTTC. The V and J genes are TRBV5-1 and TRBJ2-5; unclear D gene. The CDR3 consists of 15 residues. With 0 bases removed from V and 1 base from J, the gap between germline ends came to 10 bases. Per germline, CDR1 SGHRS and CDR2 YFSETQ.

The chain joins TRBV6-1 to TRBJ2-7, with a possible D match to TRBD1 (5 bases). This CDR3 region has 14 residues. V lost 8 bases to trimming and J lost 7 bases, with 21 bases between them. Germline V gene lookup returns CDR1 MNHNS and CDR2 SASEGT. For the CDR3, the DNA is TGTGCCAGCGGTGGCAGGGAAACAACCGCGGAGCAGTACTTC. It is translated as CASGGRETTAEQYF.

The sample holds many counts of this clonotype. The chain couples TRBV18 to TRBJ1-2, with D possibly TRBD1 on 5 matching bases. Germline loops: CDR1 KGHSH, CDR2 LQKENI. V was clipped by 3 bases and J by 5 bases, with 13 bases between them. The CDR3 is 14 amino acids. CDR3 DNA: TGTGCCAGCTCACCCGGGACGGGTAATTATGGCTACACCTTC. Translating gives CASSPGTGNYGYTF. The variable domain in full, completed from reference TRBV18 and TRBJ1-2, reads NAGVMQNPRHLVRRRGQEARLRCSPMKGHSHVYWYRQLPEEGLKFMVYLQKENIIDESGMPKERFSAEFPKEGPSILRIQQVVRGDSAAYFCASSPGTGNYGYTFGSGTRLTVV.

The CDR3 region is CASSPLPPGSSGYLDTQYF. CDR3 DNA sequence: TGTGCCAGCAGCCCCCTGCCCCCCGGGAGTAGCGGGTATCTGGATACGCAGTATTTT. The rearrangement links TRBV6-6 to TRBJ2-3; 7 bases are a match to TRBD2. Germline V lookup: CDR1 MNHNY, CDR2 SVGAGI (reference sequence). With V trimmed by 6 bases and J by 6 bases, 24 bases remained unmatched. The CDR3 length is 19 residues.

Relative to its sample, this clonotype is medium-sized. The gene calls are TRBV2 and TRBJ2-7; tentatively, D is TRBD1 (6 bases). Germline V CDR1 and CDR2: SNHLY, FYNNEI. This CDR3 region has 12 residues. Trimming cost V 6 bases and J 6 bases, with 12 bases left between them. CDR3 sequence reads: CASRLTGPEQYF. The CDR3 nucleotides are TGTGCCAGCAGATTAACAGGGCCCGAGCAGTACTTC.

The table lists this clonotype with many counts. This chain links TRBV28 with TRBJ2-1, with a possible D match to TRBD2 (5 bases). V lost 3 bases and J lost 7, with 16 bases in between. The CDR3 spans 15 residues. Germline V lookup: CDR1 MDHEN, CDR2 SYDVKM. The CDR3 loop reads CASSLEAHPTNEQFF. CDR3 DNA sequence: TGTGCCAGCAGTTTGGAGGCCCATCCCACAAATGAGCAGTTCTTC.

The chain combines TRBV12-3 or TRBV12-4 with TRBJ2-1; TRBD2 agrees at 16 bases. V shed 3 bases and J 9 bases; nucleotides not matched to a gene: 8. The CDR3 has 17 residues. CDR3 sequence (DNA): TGTGCCAGCAGTTTGGGACTAGCGGGAGGGGGAAGAGGTGAGCAGTTCTTC. Its translation: CASSLGLAGGGRGEQFF.

As for this clonotype: With a much larger clone just one base away, this may be a read error. This CDR3 reads CVSSLDNRGYTF. Written as DNA, the CDR3 is TGTGTCAGCAGCTTGGACAATAGGGGCTACACCTTC. This chain links TRBV7-3 with TRBJ1-2; the D gene is possibly TRBD1 (5 bases). CDR1 and CDR2 (germline): SGHTA, FQGTGA. This CDR3 comprises 12 residues. The variable domain in full, with the rest retrieved from reference TRBV7-3 and TRBJ1-2, is GAGVSQTPSNKVTEKGKYVELRCDPISGHTALYWYRQSLGQGPEFLIYFQGTGAADDSGLPNDRFFAVRPEGSVSTLKIQRTERGDSAVYLCVSSLDNRGYTFGSGTRLTVV.

This clonotype was counted a few times. This chain links TRBV6-1 with TRBJ2-2; a weak D match, TRBD2 (6 bases). This CDR3 region has 13 residues. Trimming left V 10 bases short and J 6 bases short, with 15 bases between. CDR1 and CDR2 (germline): MNHNS, SASEGT. This CDR3 reads CATGEVYAGELFF. The CDR3 coding sequence is TGTGCCACCGGGGAGGTGTACGCCGGGGAGCTGTTTTTT.

This clonotype was found many times. The chain carries TRBV28 and TRBJ2-2; D may be TRBD2 (7 bases). Germline V CDR1 and CDR2: MDHEN, SYDVKM. The CDR3 runs 15 residues. Trimming shortened V by 4 bases and J by 6 bases, and 15 bases separated the two germline ends. The CDR3 nucleotides read TGTGCCAGCAGTTGGGGGGGCTCGAGGGCCGGGGAGCTGTTTTTT. It yields the protein CASSWGGSRAGELFF. Full variable domain (outside the CDR3, taken from reference TRBV28 and TRBJ2-2): DVKVTQSSRYLVKRTGEKVFLECVQDMDHENMFWYRQDPGLGLRLIYFSYDVKMKEKGDIPEGYSVSREKKERFSLILESASTNQTSMYLCASSWGGSRAGELFFGEGSRLTVL.

This clonotype turned up a few times. The chain carries TRBV28 and TRBJ1-4; D is perhaps TRBD1 (5 bases). Germline CDR1 reads MDHEN; CDR2 reads SYDVKM. CDR3 size: 15 residues. V lost 7 bases to trimming and J lost 8 bases, with 20 bases between them. The CDR3 is CASTSGRARQEKLFF. For the CDR3, the DNA is TGTGCCAGCACCTCAGGGCGAGCCAGGCAGGAAAAACTGTTTTTT.

This clonotype was counted at least ten times. The rearrangement links TRBV12-3 or TRBV12-4 to TRBJ1-2; perhaps TRBD1 as D (6 bases). The ends were cut back, 6 bases at V and 8 bases at J, with 16 bases in the middle. The CDR3 contains 13 residues. CDR3 sequence reads: CASSLTGKRGYTF. The CDR3 coding sequence is TGTGCCAGCAGCTTAACAGGGAAGAGAGGCTACACCTTC.

This chain joins TRBV12-3 or TRBV12-4 and TRBJ1-4, with TRBD1 matching over 8 bases. Losses at the gene ends were 3 bases for V and 4 bases for J; bases not matched to a gene: 1. This CDR3 is built from 14 residues. The CDR3 protein is CASSFGTGNEKLFF. The CDR3 DNA reads as TGTGCCAGCAGTTTCGGGACAGGTAATGAAAAACTGTTTTTT.

At least ten counts were recorded for this clonotype. J is TRBJ1-1 and V is TRBV21-1. TRBV21-1 represents a pseudogene. The CDR3 loop spans 15 amino acids. The CDR3 reads CASSKRRVPNTEAFF. The CDR3 bases are TGTGCCAGCAGCAAACGGAGGGTTCCGAACACTGAAGCTTTCTTT.

This clonotype was detected only a few times. The chain joins TRBV28 to TRBJ1-2, with D possibly being TRBD1 (6 bases). The germline V gene encodes CDR1 MDHEN and CDR2 SYDVKM. The V end lost 5 bases, the J end lost 8 bases, and 15 bases lay between the germline ends. CDR3 length: 13 amino acids. The CDR3 DNA reads as TGTGCCAGCAGTCCCCCGGGGGCCAGAGGCTACACCTTC. Translation gives CASSPPGARGYTF.

This clonotype has a count of ten or more. This sequence joins TRBV12-3 or TRBV12-4 and TRBJ2-2, with 10 nucleotides matching TRBD1. The junction had 1 base not matched to a gene; V was cut back by 2 bases and J by 4 bases. The CDR3 spans 15 residues. The CDR3 sequence: CASSLRDRGTGELFF. The CDR3 bases are TGTGCCAGCAGTTTAAGGGACAGGGGCACCGGGGAGCTGTTTTTT.

This clonotype was counted between two and nine times. The chain carries TRBV20-1 and TRBJ2-5, with 8 positions matching TRBD2. Losses at the gene ends were 0 bases for V and 5 bases for J; bases not matched to a gene: 20. CDR3 length equals 19 residues. Germline assignment: CDR1 DFQATT and CDR2 SNEGSKA (reference sequence). The CDR3 DNA is TGCAGTGCTAGAGATGGGCTAACTCTTAGCGGGGCCCGCCGGGAGACCCAGTACTTC. Its protein product is CSARDGLTLSGARRETQYF.

The V and J genes are TRBV30 and TRBJ2-3; no clear D gene. The CDR3 is 14 amino acids. CDR1 is GTSNPN, CDR2 SVGIG, per germline (reference sequence). V was pared by 6 bases and J by 2 bases, with 15 bases between. Here the CDR3 reads CACVSDHFTDTQYF. In nucleotides, the CDR3 is TGTGCCTGCGTCTCGGACCATTTCACAGATACGCAGTATTTT.

This clonotype was found many times. One end of the junction is discordant with germline, which a read error may explain. The CDR3, as DNA: TGCCCCTATTGGGGGCCCCAGCATTTT. Translated, it gives CPYWGPQHF. This rearrangement joins TRBV10-3 to TRBJ1-5; D unresolved. Germline CDR1 reads ENHRY; CDR2 reads SYGVKD. The CDR3 is 9 amino acids.

This clonotype was recorded many times. The chain employs TRBV20-1 and TRBJ1-5; D is ambiguous. The CDR3 extends over 13 amino acids. Germline lookup yields CDR1 DFQATT and CDR2 SNEGSKA (reference sequence). V was shortened by 0 bases and J by 5 bases, with 8 bases between the two germline ends. Here the CDR3 DNA reads TGCAGTGCTAGAGATGAGCGCGATCAGCCCCAGCATTTT. The encoded protein is CSARDERDQPQHF.

This clonotype has a count of ten or more. The rearrangement joins TRBV28 to TRBJ1-2; D remains ambiguous. CDR1 is MDHEN, CDR2 SYDVKM, per germline. V was cut by 6 bases and J by 1 base, with 9 bases left in between. This CDR3 is 13 amino acids long. The CDR3 region has the DNA TGTGCCAGCAGGGGGTCCCTTAACTATGGCTACACCTTC. Translated, it gives CASRGSLNYGYTF.

This clonotype was counted ten times or more. The chain joins TRBV27 to TRBJ2-1, with D maybe TRBD2 (6 bases). The CDR3 consists of 16 residues. Germline V CDR1 and CDR2: MNHEY, SMNVEV (reference sequence). The ends were cut back, 0 bases at V and 4 bases at J, with 13 bases in the middle. In nucleotides, the CDR3 is TGTGCCAGCAGTTTATCCCCGGGGAGGTCTTACAATGAGCAGTTCTTC. Encoded protein: CASSLSPGRSYNEQFF.

This clonotype was counted only a few times. The chain couples TRBV28 to TRBJ2-7; D is uncertain. The V end was cut by 4 bases, the J end by 7 bases, with 14 bases between. The germline gives CDR1 MDHEN, CDR2 SYDVKM. The CDR3 length is 13 residues. CDR3 residues: CASSSVRGWEQYF. The CDR3 region has the DNA TGTGCCAGCAGTTCCGTTCGAGGATGGGAGCAGTACTTC.

This clonotype was observed many times. The rearrangement joins TRBV4-1 to TRBJ1-1; D not resolved. This CDR3 has 14 residues. The V and J ends lost 0 bases and 0 bases respectively, with 5 bases between them. Germline CDR1 is MGHRA and CDR2 is YSYEKL. CDR3 DNA sequence: TGCGCCAGCAGCCAAGAGGTCATGAACACTGAAGCTTTCTTT. Amino acids: CASSQEVMNTEAFF.

This sequence joins TRBV4-1 and TRBJ2-6; D gene unclear. Germline CDR1 reads MGHRA; CDR2 reads YSYEKL. This CDR3 spans 16 amino acids. V lost 1 base and J 4 bases, leaving 11 bases between the germline ends. CDR3 nucleotides: TGCGCCAGCAGCCAAGGCCCCAAGGGAGGGGCCAACGTCCTGACTTTC. Its translation: CASSQGPKGGANVLTF.

This clonotype was seen a few times. The CDR3 sequence: CASSPQRAGETQYF. CDR3 DNA sequence: TGCGCCAGCAGCCCCCAGAGGGCCGGGGAGACCCAGTACTTC. This sequence joins TRBV5-1 and TRBJ2-5, with a possible D match to TRBD2 (5 bases). Germline values: CDR1 SGHRS, CDR2 YFSETQ. The CDR3 sequence is 14 residues long. With 4 bases removed from V and 5 bases from J, the gap between germline ends came to 15 bases.

This rearrangement joins TRBV6-5 to TRBJ2-3; D is unresolved. Germline lookup yields CDR1 MNHEY and CDR2 SVGAGI. CDR3 length equals 16 residues. V shed 0 bases and J shed 4 bases, with 14 bases lying between them. CDR3 bases: TGTGCCAGCAGTTACTCAGCCAGGCCTCAGGCAGATACGCAGTATTTT. Its protein is CASSYSARPQADTQYF.

The chain joins TRBV6-6 to TRBJ1-1; D gene unclear. Germline V CDR1 and CDR2: MNHNY, SVGAGI (reference sequence). V lost 2 bases and J lost 10, with 14 bases in between. This CDR3 has 13 residues. The CDR3 sequence is CASSYGSGMGAFF. The CDR3 DNA is TGTGCCAGCAGTTACGGGTCGGGTATGGGAGCTTTCTTT.

This clonotype appeared a few times. The rearrangement links TRBV19 to TRBJ1-1, with 9 positions matching TRBD1. The germline CDR1 and CDR2 sequences are LNHDA and SQIVND (reference sequence). The CDR3 runs to 15 residues. J gave up 2 bases and V 6 bases, and 7 bases lay outside the gene matches. DNA for the CDR3: TGTGCCAGTAGAGTCACAGGGGGCGCAAACACTGAAGCTTTCTTT. Amino acids: CASRVTGGANTEAFF. The entire variable domain, with the rest obtained from reference TRBV19 and TRBJ1-1, is as follows: DGGITQSPKYLFRKEGQNVTLSCEQNLNHDAMYWYRQDPGQGLRLIYYSQIVNDFQKGDIAEGYSVSREKKESFPLTVTSAQKNPTAFYLCASRVTGGANTEAFFGQGTRLTVV.